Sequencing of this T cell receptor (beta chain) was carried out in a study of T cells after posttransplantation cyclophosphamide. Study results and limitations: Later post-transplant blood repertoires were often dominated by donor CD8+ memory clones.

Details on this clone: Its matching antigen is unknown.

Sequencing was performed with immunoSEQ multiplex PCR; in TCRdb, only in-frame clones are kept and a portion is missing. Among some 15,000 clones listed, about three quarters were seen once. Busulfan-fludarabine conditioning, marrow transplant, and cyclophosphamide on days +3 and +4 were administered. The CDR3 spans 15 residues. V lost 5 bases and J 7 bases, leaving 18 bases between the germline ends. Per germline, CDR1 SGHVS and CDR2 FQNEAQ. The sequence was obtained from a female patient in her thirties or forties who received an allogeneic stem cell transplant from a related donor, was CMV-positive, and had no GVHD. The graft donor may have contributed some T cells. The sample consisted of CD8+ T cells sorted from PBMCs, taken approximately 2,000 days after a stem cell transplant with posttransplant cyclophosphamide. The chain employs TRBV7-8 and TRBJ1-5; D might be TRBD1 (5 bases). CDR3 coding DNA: TGTGCCAGCAGCCTTAGCGGGCTGGGGCGCCAGCCCCAGCATTTT. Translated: CASSLSGLGRQPQHF.